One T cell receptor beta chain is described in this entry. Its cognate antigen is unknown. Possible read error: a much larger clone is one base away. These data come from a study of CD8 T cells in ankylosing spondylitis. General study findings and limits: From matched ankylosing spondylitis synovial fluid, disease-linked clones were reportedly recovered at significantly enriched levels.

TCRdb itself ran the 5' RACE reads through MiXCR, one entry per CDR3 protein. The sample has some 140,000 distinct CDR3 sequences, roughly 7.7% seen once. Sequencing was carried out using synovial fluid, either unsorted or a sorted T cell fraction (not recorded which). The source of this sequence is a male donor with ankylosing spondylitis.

Here the CDR3 reads CASSVGDGQEGTGELFF. In DNA, the CDR3 is TGTGCCAGCAGCGTAGGTGACGGACAGGAAGGGACCGGGGAGCTGTTTTTT. The chain carries TRBV9 and TRBJ2-2; TRBD1 agrees at 7 bases. The V gene end was trimmed by 0 bases and the J gene end by 5 bases; junction bases not matched to a gene: 10. The CDR3 covers 17 residues. Germline CDR1 is SGDLS and CDR2 is YYNGEE.